Below, 7 T cell receptor beta chains from the same sample are listed, as sequenced in a study of PD-1 blockade in classical Hodgkin lymphoma. Sequenced by immunoSEQ multiplex PCR; TCRdb stores in-frame clones only, minus some. Here the sample spans about 39,000 clones, 78% being singletons. Time point given: cycle 4 day 1 (C4D1), after 5 to 7 weeks of nivolumab. The patients all showed relapse after autologous stem cell transplantation, while their brentuximab vedotin exposure varied. Sequenced material: peripheral blood mononuclear cells (PBMCs), taken before the fourth cycle of nivolumab. Receptor source: a human donor with classical Hodgkin lymphoma.

The chain recombines TRBV29-1 with TRBJ1-1, with 9 bases that match TRBD1. The V gene's germline CDR1 is SQVTM and CDR2 ANQGSEA. With 5 bases clipped from V and 5 bases from J, the junction kept 6 bases outside the gene matches. The CDR3 loop spans 13 amino acids. This chain's CDR3 is CSVFRQGGTEAFF. The CDR3 nucleotides are TGCAGCGTTTTTAGACAGGGGGGTACTGAAGCTTTCTTT.

The chain uses TRBV7-9 and TRBJ2-1, with D possibly matching TRBD1 (6 bases). The CDR3 extends over 14 amino acids. V lost 5 bases and J 3 bases, leaving 11 bases between the germline ends. Germline lookup yields CDR1 SEHNR and CDR2 FQNEAQ (reference sequence). The CDR3 DNA follows: TGTGCCAGCAGCGAACAGACAGGCTACAATGAGCAGTTCTTC. Its translation: CASSEQTGYNEQFF.

As regards this clone: This CDR3 is also generated by other DNA sequences in the sample. This chain connects TRBV28 to TRBJ1-1; D is uncertain. The V end lost 5 bases, the J end lost 2 bases, and 6 bases lay between the germline ends. From germline, CDR1 is MDHEN and CDR2 SYDVKM. The CDR3 totals 12 residues. CDR3 sequence (DNA): TGTGCCAGCAGTACATCTAACACTGAAGCTTTCTTT. Amino acid sequence: CASSTSNTEAFF.

The V gene is TRBV30, the J gene TRBJ1-5; 7 bases are shared with TRBD1. J gave up 7 bases and V 1 base, and 4 bases lay outside the gene matches. This CDR3 contains 13 residues. Germline V CDR1 and CDR2: GTSNPN, SVGIG (reference sequence). CDR3 nucleotide sequence: TGTGCCTGGAGTGCGCCAGGGGGACAGCCCCAGCATTTT. It encodes CAWSAPGGQPQHF.

The CDR3 loop reads CASSLAGGGHTDTQYF. The CDR3 DNA is TGTGCCAGCAGCTTAGCGGGAGGGGGTCACACAGATACGCAGTATTTT. The gene calls are TRBV7-9 and TRBJ2-3; D possibly corresponds to TRBD2 (7 bases). Trimming cost V 0 bases and J 2 bases, with 12 bases left between them. Germline lookup yields CDR1 SEHNR and CDR2 FQNEAQ (reference sequence). CDR3 length equals 16 residues. The variable domain in full, with the rest retrieved from reference TRBV7-9 and TRBJ2-3, is DTGVSQNPRHKITKRGQNVTFRCDPISEHNRLYWYRQTLGQGPEFLTYFQNEAQLEKSRLLSDRFSAERPKGSFSTLEIQRTEQGDSAMYLCASSLAGGGHTDTQYFGPGTRLTVL.

Here the CDR3 reads CASSVVGQGDGGNQPQHF. CDR3 coding DNA: TGTGCCAGCAGCGTAGTGGGACAGGGGGATGGAGGCAATCAGCCCCAGCATTTT. The J gene is TRBJ1-5, the V gene TRBV9; 11 bases agree with TRBD1. The CDR3 sequence is 18 residues long. Germline values: CDR1 SGDLS, CDR2 YYNGEE. V shed 0 bases and J 2 bases; nucleotides not matched to a gene: 7.

The rearrangement joins TRBV6-5 to TRBJ2-1, with 11 nucleotides matching TRBD2. The V gene's germline CDR1 is MNHEY and CDR2 SVGAGI. J gave up 8 bases and V 8 bases, and 5 bases lay outside the gene matches. The CDR3 has 13 amino acids. For the CDR3, the DNA is TGTGCCAGCTTAGCGGGGGGGGGCGATGAGCAGTTCTTC. Protein sequence: CASLAGGGDEQFF.